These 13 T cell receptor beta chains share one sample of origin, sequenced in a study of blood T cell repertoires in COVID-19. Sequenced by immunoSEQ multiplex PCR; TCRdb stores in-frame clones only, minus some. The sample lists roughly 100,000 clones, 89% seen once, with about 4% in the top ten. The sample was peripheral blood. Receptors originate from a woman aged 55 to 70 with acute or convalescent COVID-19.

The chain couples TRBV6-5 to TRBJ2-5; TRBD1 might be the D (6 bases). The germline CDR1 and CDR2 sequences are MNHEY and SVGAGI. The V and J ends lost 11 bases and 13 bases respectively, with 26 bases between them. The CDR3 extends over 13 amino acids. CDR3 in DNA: TGTGCCTCATTAGGGACATTTTCGTCGGGGATGTACTTC. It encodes CASLGTFSSGMYF.

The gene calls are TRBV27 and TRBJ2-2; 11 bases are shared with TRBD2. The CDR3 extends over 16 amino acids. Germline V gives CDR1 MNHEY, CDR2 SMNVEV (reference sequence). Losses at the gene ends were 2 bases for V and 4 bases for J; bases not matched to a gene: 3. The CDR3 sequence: CASSLRGLAATGELFF. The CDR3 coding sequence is TGTGCCAGCAGTTTACGGGGACTAGCGGCCACCGGGGAGCTGTTTTTT.

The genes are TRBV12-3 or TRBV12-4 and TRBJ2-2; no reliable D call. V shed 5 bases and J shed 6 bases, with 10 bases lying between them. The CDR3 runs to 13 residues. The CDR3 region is CASSPLAAGELFF. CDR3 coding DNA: TGTGCCAGCAGTCCCCTGGCTGCCGGGGAGCTGTTTTTT.

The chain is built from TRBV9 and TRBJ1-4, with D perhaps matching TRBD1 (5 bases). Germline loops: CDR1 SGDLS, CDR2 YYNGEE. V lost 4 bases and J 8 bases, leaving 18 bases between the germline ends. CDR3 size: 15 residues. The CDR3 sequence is CASSPRTGGYEKLFF. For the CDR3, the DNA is TGTGCCAGCAGCCCGAGGACCGGGGGGTACGAAAAACTGTTTTTT.

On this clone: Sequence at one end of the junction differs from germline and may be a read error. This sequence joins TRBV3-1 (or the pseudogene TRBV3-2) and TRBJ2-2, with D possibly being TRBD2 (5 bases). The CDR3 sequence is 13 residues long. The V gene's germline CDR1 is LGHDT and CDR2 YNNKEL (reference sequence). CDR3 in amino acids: CASSQVNTGELFF. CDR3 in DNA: TGTGCCAGCAGCCAAGTCAACACCGGGGAGCTATTTTTT.

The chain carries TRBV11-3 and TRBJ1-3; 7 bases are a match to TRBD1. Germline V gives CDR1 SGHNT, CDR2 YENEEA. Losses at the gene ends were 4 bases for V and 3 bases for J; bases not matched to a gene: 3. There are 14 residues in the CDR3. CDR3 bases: TGTGCCAGCAGCTCGGACAGGATTGGAAACACCATATATTTT. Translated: CASSSDRIGNTIYF.

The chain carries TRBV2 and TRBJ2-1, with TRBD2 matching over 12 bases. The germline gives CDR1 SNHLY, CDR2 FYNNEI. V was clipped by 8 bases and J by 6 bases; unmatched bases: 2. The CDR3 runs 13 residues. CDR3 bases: TGTGCCAGCCGGACTAGCGGGACCAATGAGCAGTTCTTC. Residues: CASRTSGTNEQFF.

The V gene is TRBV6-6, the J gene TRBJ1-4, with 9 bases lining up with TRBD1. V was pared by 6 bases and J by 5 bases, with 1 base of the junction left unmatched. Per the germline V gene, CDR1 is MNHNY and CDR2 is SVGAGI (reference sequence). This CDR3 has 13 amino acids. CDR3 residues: CASSDRGNEKLFF. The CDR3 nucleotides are TGTGCCAGCAGCGACAGGGGGAATGAAAAACTGTTTTTT.

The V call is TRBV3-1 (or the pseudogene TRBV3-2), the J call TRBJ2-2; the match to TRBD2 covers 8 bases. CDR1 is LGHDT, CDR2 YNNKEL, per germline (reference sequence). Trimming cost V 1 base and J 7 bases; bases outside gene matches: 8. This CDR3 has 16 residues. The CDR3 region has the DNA TGTGCCAGCAGCCAAGTCGGGAGGGGGGATAACGGGGAGCTGTTTTTT. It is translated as CASSQVGRGDNGELFF.

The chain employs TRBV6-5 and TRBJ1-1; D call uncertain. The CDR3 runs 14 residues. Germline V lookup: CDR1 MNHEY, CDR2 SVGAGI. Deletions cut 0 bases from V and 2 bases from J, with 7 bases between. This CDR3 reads CASSYSGGNTEAFF. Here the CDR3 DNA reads TGTGCCAGCAGTTACTCGGGAGGAAACACTGAAGCTTTCTTT.

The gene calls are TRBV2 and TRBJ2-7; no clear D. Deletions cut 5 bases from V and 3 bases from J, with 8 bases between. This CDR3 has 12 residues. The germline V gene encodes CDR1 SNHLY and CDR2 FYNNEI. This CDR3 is CASSYSFYEQYF. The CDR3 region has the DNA TGTGCCAGCAGTTACAGCTTCTACGAGCAGTACTTC. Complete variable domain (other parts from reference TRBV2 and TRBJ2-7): EPEVTQTPSHQVTQMGQEVILRCVPISNHLYFYWYRQILGQKVEFLVSFYNNEISEKSEIFDDQFSVERPDGSNFTLKIRSTKLEDSAMYFCASSYSFYEQYFGPGTRLTVT.

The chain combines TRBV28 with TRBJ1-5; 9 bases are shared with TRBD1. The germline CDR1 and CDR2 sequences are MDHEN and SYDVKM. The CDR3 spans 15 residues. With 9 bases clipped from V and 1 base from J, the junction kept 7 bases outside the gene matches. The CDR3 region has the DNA TGTGCCAGTCACAGGACAGGGGAAAGCAATCAGCCCCAGCATTTT. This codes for CASHRTGESNQPQHF.

CDR3 nucleotides: TGTGCCAGCAGTTTAACAGGTGGGGGCTACACCTTC. This codes for CASSLTGGGYTF. The chain is built from TRBV28 and TRBJ1-2; D perhaps matches TRBD1 (5 bases). The CDR3 is 12 residues long. Trimming took off 2 bases at V and 8 bases at J, with 9 bases between the two ends. Germline lookup yields CDR1 MDHEN and CDR2 SYDVKM.